Below, one T cell receptor (beta chain) is given with its context. Disease lasting under 3 months, a NOSPECS grade of at least 4, and a Clinical Activity Score of at least 3 were features of the ophthalmopathy patients. Patients having uncontrolled infection, another autoimmune disease, pregnancy or lactation were not included. From 9 to 10 ml of fresh peripheral blood, PBMCs were isolated. The data belong to a study of T cells in Graves' hyperthyroidism and ophthalmopathy. Across the study: Peripheral blood specimens were obtained at initial diagnosis, prior to any treatment.

Amplification targeted TCR beta CDR3 regions from RNA transcripts. During a first-round RT-PCR of the TCR CDR3, the HTBI primer set was used. From the multiplex PCR reads, TCRdb called clonotypes with MiXCR, one entry per CDR3 protein. The sample has 400,000 or so distinct CDR3 sequences, around 15% seen once. The trim removed 0 bases at V and 3 bases at J, leaving 2 bases unmatched. The CDR3 runs to 16 residues. Germline CDR1 is MRHNA and CDR2 is SNTAGT. This chain joins TRBV6-4 and TRBJ2-6; 7 bases are a match to TRBD1. The specimen sequenced was blood. This receptor was identified in a woman in her sixties or seventies with Graves' ophthalmopathy. The CDR3 here is CASSDSGGGGANVLTF. The CDR3 DNA follows: TGTGCCAGCAGTGACTCAGGGGGCGGTGGGGCCAACGTCCTGACTTTC.